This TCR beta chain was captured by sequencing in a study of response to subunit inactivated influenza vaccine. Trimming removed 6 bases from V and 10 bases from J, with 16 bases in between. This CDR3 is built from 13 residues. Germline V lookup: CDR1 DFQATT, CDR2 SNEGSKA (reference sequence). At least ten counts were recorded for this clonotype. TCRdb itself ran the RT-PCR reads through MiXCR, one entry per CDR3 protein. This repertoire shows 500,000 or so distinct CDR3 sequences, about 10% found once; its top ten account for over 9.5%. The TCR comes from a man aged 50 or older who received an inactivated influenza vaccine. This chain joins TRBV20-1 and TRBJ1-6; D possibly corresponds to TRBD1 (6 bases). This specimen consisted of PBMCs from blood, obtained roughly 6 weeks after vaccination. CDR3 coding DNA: TGCAGTGCGTCCGGGACACGAAGATCACCCCTCCACTTT. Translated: CSASGTRRSPLHF.